Listed below are T cell receptor beta chains from one sample, sequenced in a study of technical replicates of blood from four donors. Repertoires were generated with immunoSEQ multiplex PCR, while TCRdb's copy carries only in-frame clones and drops some. The data contain about 70,000 clones, 80% to 95% of them seen just once; the ten biggest clones take up around 0.37%. The sequenced material came from T cells isolated from PBMCs. All receptors come from a human donor in good health. The CDR3 runs from the conserved cysteine through the conserved F or W. The order of the fields is D gene, V gene, J gene, clone size, CDR3 DNA, CDR3 protein. A D gene is named only where the DNA matches it firmly. Size is omitted from some rows. Given values are once, few, many or a class for expanded clones.

TRBD2,TRBV29-1,TRBJ2-2,.,TGCAGCGTAGACCTTAGCGGGAGGGGCGGGGAGCTGTTTTTT,CSVDLSGRGGELFF
TRBD2,TRBV2,TRBJ2-3,.,TGTGCCAGCAGGCTGACAGACCCGCCAGCGGGAGGGCCCGATACGCAGTATTTT,CASRLTDPPAGGPDTQYF
TRBD2,TRBV29-1,TRBJ2-7,.,TGCAGCGGACTAGCGGGAGATAGCGAGCAGTACTTC,CSGLAGDSEQYF
TRBD1,TRBV5-8,TRBJ1-1,.,TGTGCCAGCAGCCTCGGACAGGGGGTCACTGAAGCTTTCTTT,CASSLGQGVTEAFF
TRBD2,TRBV4-3,TRBJ2-1,.,TGCGCCAGCAGCCAAGGACCTAGCGGGGGCTACAATGAGCAGTTCTTC,CASSQGPSGGYNEQFF
.,TRBV6-1,TRBJ2-7,.,TGTGCCAGCAACTCGCGGGGAGTTTACGAGCAGTACTTC,CASNSRGVYEQYF
TRBD2,TRBV7-3,TRBJ2-5,.,TGTGCCAGCAGCACCGGACTAGCGGGAGAGGCGGAGACCCAGTACTTC,CASSTGLAGEAETQYF
.,TRBV10-3,TRBJ1-2,.,TGTGCCATCAGTGAGGTGGCCCCCGAGGGCTATGGCTACACCTTC,CAISEVAPEGYGYTF
.,TRBV27,TRBJ2-3,.,TGTGCCAGCAGTTTTGGGCATACGCAGTATTTT,CASSFGHTQYF
TRBD1,TRBV6-1,TRBJ1-5,.,TGTGCCAGCACTGAGGGGGCTTCGAGCAATCAGCCCCAGCATTTT,CASTEGASSNQPQHF
TRBD2,TRBV19,TRBJ2-1,.,TGTGCCAGTATTAAGACTAGCGGGAGCTACAATGAGCAGTTCTTC,CASIKTSGSYNEQFF
TRBD1,TRBV29-1,TRBJ1-1,few,TGCAGCGTTGAGGCAGGGGGGAACACTGAAGCTTTCTTT,CSVEAGGNTEAFF
.,TRBV7-8,TRBJ1-2,.,TGTGCCAGCAGCACCAGGGGAGAAGATGGCTACACCTTC,CASSTRGEDGYTF
.,TRBV6-6,TRBJ1-1,.,TGTGCCAGCAGTTACTTAGGAGGGACTGAAGCTTTCTTT,CASSYLGGTEAFF
TRBD2,TRBV7-2,TRBJ2-7,once,TGTGCCAGCAGCTTAAGCGGGAGGAGTTCGTACGAGCAGTACTTC,CASSLSGRSSYEQYF
.,TRBV6-6,TRBJ2-3,.,TGTGCCAGCAGTTACTCGAAAGTCGGAGATACGCAGTATTTT,CASSYSKVGDTQYF
.,TRBV9,TRBJ1-1,.,TGTGCCAGCAGCGTAGGGGGGGATACTGAAGCTTTCTTT,CASSVGGDTEAFF
TRBD1,TRBV10-3,TRBJ2-3,.,TGTGCCATCAGTGAGTCGACCGGGACAGGGACGGATACGCAGTATTTT,CAISESTGTGTDTQYF
TRBD1,TRBV7-9,TRBJ2-7,once,TGTGCCAGCAGCTTGATGGGACAGGGAGACGAGCAGTACTTC,CASSLMGQGDEQYF
TRBD1,TRBV10-3,TRBJ2-7,.,TGTGCCATCCGGGACAGGGATTACGAGCAGTACTTC,CAIRDRDYEQYF
.,TRBV9,TRBJ2-7,.,TGTGCCAGCAGCGTAGCTCCAGGGAACTACGAGCAGTACTTC,CASSVAPGNYEQYF
.,TRBV19,TRBJ2-7,.,TGTGCCAGTAGTATGAGGACAGTTTCCTACGAGCAGTACTTC,CASSMRTVSYEQYF
TRBD1,TRBV18,TRBJ1-3,.,TGTGCCAGCTCACGAACAGGGGACTCTGGAAACACCATATATTTT,CASSRTGDSGNTIYF
.,TRBV27,TRBJ2-2,.,TGTGCCAGCAGGGAAACTAGCACCGGGGAGCTGTTTTTT,CASRETSTGELFF
.,TRBV2,TRBJ1-2,.,TGTGCCAGCAGTGAAGGCGGTGGGGGGACTAACTATGGCTACACCTTC,CASSEGGGGTNYGYTF
.,TRBV30,TRBJ1-1,.,TGTGCCTTAAGGTCCCAGGGAGGAACTGAAGCTTTCTTT,CALRSQGGTEAFF
.,TRBV29-1,TRBJ1-1,few,TGCAGCGTTCTCCTGGGTGAGAGGACTGAAGCTTTCTTT,CSVLLGERTEAFF
TRBD1,TRBV7-9,TRBJ2-7,once,TGTGCCAGCAGCCCACAGGGGGACGGCGAGCAGTACTTC,CASSPQGDGEQYF
TRBD1,TRBV2,TRBJ2-1,.,TGTGCCGCACTGGGCGGACAGGGAAGCAATGAGCAGTTCTTC,CAALGGQGSNEQFF
.,TRBV30,TRBJ1-2,.,TGTGCCTGGACGAGAAATACTAACTATGGCTACACCTTC,CAWTRNTNYGYTF
TRBD2,TRBV5-1,TRBJ2-3,.,TGCGCCAGCAGCCGCCGGGAGCGGGAAGCAGATACGCAGTATTTT,CASSRREREADTQYF
.,TRBV7-8,TRBJ2-1,.,TGTGCCAGCAGCCCGTTAGGCTACGGGTCGTACAATGAGCAGTTCTTC,CASSPLGYGSYNEQFF
.,TRBV7-9,TRBJ1-1,.,TGTGCCAGCACCTCCGAATCCAGGAACACTGAAGCTTTCTTT,CASTSESRNTEAFF
TRBD1,TRBV10-1,TRBJ1-5,.,TGCGCCAGCAGTGATGGGACAGGGGGAAGCAATCAGCCCCAGCATTTT,CASSDGTGGSNQPQHF
.,TRBV25-1,TRBJ2-7,.,TGTGCCAGCAGTGAATTAAGCAGGGGCTACGAGCAGTACTTC,CASSELSRGYEQYF
.,TRBV4-2,TRBJ1-2,.,TGTGCCAGCAGCCAGCAGGGTAGCAACTATGGCTACACCTTC,CASSQQGSNYGYTF
TRBD2,TRBV27,TRBJ2-1,.,TGTGCCAGCAGTTCCGTTAGCGGGAGGGCCAGGAATGAGCAGTTCTTC,CASSSVSGRARNEQFF
.,TRBV7-6,TRBJ2-7,.,TGTGCCAGCAGCTTGGGGTTTGTTCCGGGGGTGTCCTACGAGCAGTACTTC,CASSLGFVPGVSYEQYF
.,TRBV19,TRBJ1-2,.,TGTGCCAGTACTCCGACACCAGCTAACTATGGCTACACCTTC,CASTPTPANYGYTF
TRBD2,TRBV6-5,TRBJ2-5,.,TGTGCCAGCAGTTACAGCGGGAGTGGGGAGACCCAGTACTTC,CASSYSGSGETQYF
.,TRBV27,TRBJ1-3,.,TGTGCCAGCAGTTCCCCGGGAAACACCATATATTTT,CASSSPGNTIYF
TRBD1,TRBV27,TRBJ2-7,.,TGTGCCAGCAGCCTTACAGGGGACGAGCAGTACTTC,CASSLTGDEQYF
.,TRBV7-2,TRBJ2-7,medium-sized,TGTGCCAGCAGCGTTAAACAGGGAACATTCCACGAGCAGTACTTC,CASSVKQGTFHEQYF
.,TRBV11-2,TRBJ1-2,.,TGTGCCAGCAGCTTACAGGCTAACTATGGCTACACCTTC,CASSLQANYGYTF
TRBD1,TRBV19,TRBJ2-7,.,TGTGCCAGTAGTCTACAGGGGGGATCCTACGAGCAGTACTTC,CASSLQGGSYEQYF
.,TRBV5-4,TRBJ1-1,.,TGTGCCAGCAGCTTGGGGAGGGCTGGAGGGGACACTGAAGCTTTCTTT,CASSLGRAGGDTEAFF
TRBD1,TRBV7-8,TRBJ1-2,few,TGTGCCAGCAGCTTAGCAGGGGGCGCAAATGGCTACACCTTC,CASSLAGGANGYTF
.,TRBV5-8,TRBJ1-2,.,TGTGCCAGCAGCATCGACAGGCGATCCTATGGCTACACCTTC,CASSIDRRSYGYTF
TRBD1,TRBV11-3,TRBJ1-1,.,TGTGCCACCGGACAGGGGGAAACTGAAGCTTTCTTT,CATGQGETEAFF
TRBD1,TRBV29-1,TRBJ2-7,.,TGCAGCGTTGAAGGATCCGACCGGGACAGCCACCTCTACGAGCAGTACTTC,CSVEGSDRDSHLYEQYF
.,TRBV6-5,TRBJ1-1,.,TGTGCCAGCAGTTACTCTTGGGGGAGGATGAACACTGAAGCTTTCTTT,CASSYSWGRMNTEAFF
TRBD1,TRBV10-3,TRBJ2-7,.,TGTGCCATCAGTGGGACAGGGGAAGGGCAGTACTTC,CAISGTGEGQYF
TRBD1,TRBV9,TRBJ1-1,.,TGTGCCAGCAGCGCGAACACAGGGGGCGGCACTGAAGCTTTCTTT,CASSANTGGGTEAFF
TRBD2,TRBV9,TRBJ2-3,.,TGTGCCAGCGGGGTAGCGGGAGGGCCAGCAGATACGCAGTATTTT,CASGVAGGPADTQYF
.,TRBV7-2,TRBJ2-7,.,TGTGCCAGCAGCTTATCTAACGAGCAGTACTTC,CASSLSNEQYF